This T cell receptor (beta chain) was recovered during a study of memory CD8 T cells in hepatitis C reinfection. The wider study: Chronic HCV followed reinfection in a couple of donors who cleared primary infection.

The protocol was immunoSEQ multiplex PCR, while the TCRdb copy is restricted to in-frame clones and leaves out a portion. Of 45,000 to 55,000 clones listed, nearly 90% are singletons. Time point noted: pre-reinfection, 55 to 20 weeks before reinfection detection. No in vitro expansion preceded TCR sequencing of the sorted cells. A couple of donors provided sorted CD3+ CD8+ CD45RO- naive CD8 T cells at all three reinfection time points. This CDR3 spans 15 amino acids. The ends lost 5 bases at V and 5 bases at J; junction bases unmatched: 8. Germline V lookup: CDR1 SGHAT, CDR2 FQNNGV. Only one count was recorded for this clone.

The chain is built from TRBV11-2 and TRBJ2-5; 10 nucleotides agree with TRBD2. The sequenced sample consisted of naive CD8+ T cells sorted from blood. The sequence was collected from a man in his late teens or twenties with hepatitis C virus infection. CDR3 loop: CASSVRGSGGETQYF. CDR3 nucleotides: TGTGCCAGCAGCGTAAGGGGTAGCGGGGGGGAGACCCAGTACTTC. The complete variable domain, with remaining parts taken from reference TRBV11-2 and TRBJ2-5, reads EAGVAQSPRYKIIEKRQSVAFWCNPISGHATLYWYQQILGQGPKLLIQFQNNGVVDDSQLPKDRFSAERLKGVDSTLKIQPAKLEDSAVYLCASSVRGSGGETQYFGPGTRLLVL.